This T cell receptor beta chain was recovered during a study of CD8 T cells in Susac syndrome. From germline, CDR1 is LGHNA and CDR2 YSLEER. V lost 0 bases, J lost 6 bases, and 8 bases stayed unmatched. This CDR3 contains 17 residues. Sequencing targeted TCR beta in blood CD8+ and CD4+ T cells. The authors reverse transcribed roughly 0.5 to 1 ug RNA with random hexamers. The method of amplification for TCR beta CDR3 was immunoSEQ multiplex PCR, covering 54 Vbeta and 13 Jbeta. One entry per CDR3 protein, called by TCRdb with MiXCR from the immunoSEQ multiplex PCR reads. The sample consists of about 300,000 distinct CDR3 sequences, about nine tenths of them appearing once.

Sequencing used CD8+ T cells from PBMCs. V gene TRBV4-3 combines with J gene TRBJ2-1, with 10 bases aligning to TRBD2. The sequence was obtained from a human donor with multiple sclerosis. The CDR3 spells CASSQDWGAGGSNEQFF. For the CDR3, the DNA is TGCGCCAGCAGCCAAGATTGGGGAGCGGGGGGGAGCAATGAGCAGTTCTTC.